The source of this T cell receptor (beta chain) is a study of T-cell reconstitution after alpha-beta-depleted transplantation in children. The CDR3 covers 15 residues. V lost 5 bases, J lost 6 bases, and 20 bases lay in between. Looked up from germline, CDR1 is SGHTA and CDR2 is FQGNSA. This clonotype occurred many times. Its antigen is currently unknown. Library preparation (for TCRbeta) was performed with unique molecular identifiers. TCRdb re-derived calls from the PCR reads in MiXCR, one entry per CDR3 protein. The data contain 400,000 to 550,000 distinct CDR3 sequences, about 11% of them seen just once; the ten biggest clones take up 2%. Broader study findings: There were reportedly several hundred expanded graft clones from which alpha-beta T cells came about two months after transplant. Diversity of TCRbeta at day 60 was high in some patients, arising from surviving recipient T cells and thymic progenitors. Newly produced T cells mostly accounted for T-cell counts and diversity one year post-transplant.

The receptor was derived from a child aged 2-15 years with inherited bone marrow failure, due to receive a stem cell transplant. The rearrangement uses TRBV7-2 and TRBJ2-7; D may be TRBD1 or TRBD2 (6 bases each). This sample comprised PBMCs, obtained before TCRalphabeta/CD19-depleted stem cell transplant. The CDR3 bases are TGTGCCAGCAGCCCACAGGGAGCGGGTTTAGGCGAGCAGTACTTC. This translates into CASSPQGAGLGEQYF.